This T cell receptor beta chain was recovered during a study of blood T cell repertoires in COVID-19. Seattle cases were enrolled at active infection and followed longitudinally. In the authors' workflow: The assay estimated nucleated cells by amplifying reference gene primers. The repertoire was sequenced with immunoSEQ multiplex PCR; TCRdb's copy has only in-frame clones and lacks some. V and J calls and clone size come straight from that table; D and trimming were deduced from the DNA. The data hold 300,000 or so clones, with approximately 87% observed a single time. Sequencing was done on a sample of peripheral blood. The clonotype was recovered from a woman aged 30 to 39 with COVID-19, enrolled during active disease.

CDR3 coding DNA: TGTGCCAGCAGTTCCCCATCTAGCGGCAAAGAGACCCAGTACTTC. It codes for CASSSPSSGKETQYF. J is TRBJ2-5 and V is TRBV6-5; TRBD2 matches 7 bases. Germline assignment: CDR1 MNHEY and CDR2 SVGAGI. The CDR3 consists of 15 residues. V lost 4 bases to trimming and J lost 3 bases; unmatched junction nucleotides: 8.